The sample holds a few counts of the clone carrying this T cell receptor beta chain. Its antigen is undetermined. This entry is derived from a study of T-cell memory formation after mild COVID-19. Broader study findings: The study found balanced CD4/CD8 in clones contracting day 15 to 85 and a CD4+ lean in later expanders. Whether second-wave clones peaking at day 37 were SARS-CoV-2 specific went unconfirmed.

Germline V gives CDR1 SGHRS, CDR2 YFSETQ. V shed 0 bases, J shed 12 bases, and the junction held 3 bases outside the gene matches. The CDR3 is made up of 13 amino acids. TCRdb reprocessed the 5' RACE reads with MiXCR, giving one entry per CDR3 protein. The sample yields some 450,000 distinct CDR3 sequences, approximately 18% seen once. The sequenced sample consisted of PBMCs or a T cell subset sorted from them (not recorded which). This receptor was obtained from a man younger than 35 who had mild COVID-19 (a few samples of this study predate the infection). Cell type and time point are not known. The V and J genes are TRBV5-1 and TRBJ2-1; 10 nucleotides align to TRBD2. CDR3 region: CASSLALAGVQFF. The DNA for the CDR3 is TGCGCCAGCAGCTTGGCCCTAGCGGGGGTGCAGTTCTTC.